This TCR beta chain is from a study of T-cell reconstitution after alpha-beta-depleted transplantation in children. Unique molecular identifiers tagged the TCRbeta library. From the PCR reads, TCRdb called clonotypes with MiXCR, one entry per CDR3 protein. The data show hundreds of thousands of distinct CDR3 sequences, roughly an eighth seen once. There are a few counts of this clonotype. This CDR3 has 19 residues. Germline loops: CDR1 ENHRY, CDR2 SYGVKD. V lost 0 bases and J lost 1; bases outside the gene matches: 5. The sample in question was PBMCs from the stem cell graft donor, obtained from the stem cell graft. This clonotype originated in a human donor who donated a stem cell graft to a child with combined immunodeficiency. The gene calls are TRBV10-3 and TRBJ2-2, with TRBD2 matching over 13 bases. The CDR3 loop reads CAISESGTSGAMNTGELFF. Written as DNA, the CDR3 is TGTGCCATCAGTGAGTCGGGGACTAGCGGGGCAATGAACACCGGGGAGCTGTTTTTT.